Following are 28 T cell receptor beta chains from one sample sequenced in a study of T cell responses to AZD1222 COVID-19 vaccine. Sequencing was performed with immunoSEQ multiplex PCR; in TCRdb, only in-frame clones are kept and a portion is missing. Of more than 100,000 clones in the sample, over 75% are singletons; the top ten hold roughly 6.2%. The sequences come from peripheral blood, collected on day 0 of AZD1222 vaccination. The source of these receptors is an adult in good health.

The chain combines TRBV27 with TRBJ1-1; maybe TRBD1 (6 bases). Germline V gene data show CDR1 as MNHEY and CDR2 as SMNVEV (reference sequence). The CDR3 runs 13 residues. V gave up 8 bases and J gave up 0 bases, with 10 bases separating them. The chain's CDR3 is CASWGAMNTEAFF. Here the CDR3 DNA reads TGTGCCAGCTGGGGGGCCATGAACACTGAAGCTTTCTTT.

The chain joins TRBV5-1 to TRBJ2-1; TRBD2 might be the D (6 bases). The CDR3 totals 13 residues. V lost 0 bases, J lost 10 bases, and 11 bases lay in between. Germline loops: CDR1 SGHRS, CDR2 YFSETQ. CDR3 DNA sequence: TGCGCCAGCAGCTTGGGGGGCGCGGGGGAGCAGTTCTTC. Protein: CASSLGGAGEQFF.

The chain has TRBV28 and TRBJ2-5; tentative D call: TRBD2 (5 bases). The CDR3 is 18 amino acids. V lost 1 base to trimming and J lost 7 bases, with 25 bases between them. Per germline, CDR1 MDHEN and CDR2 SYDVKM. CDR3 in amino acids: CASSLSPLLAGGRGTQYF. The CDR3 DNA reads as TGTGCCAGCAGTTTATCGCCTCTACTGGCGGGTGGCCGGGGGACCCAGTACTTC.

The chain employs TRBV3-1 (or the pseudogene TRBV3-2) and TRBJ2-7, with 10 bases lining up with TRBD1. Germline loops: CDR1 LGHDT, CDR2 YNNKEL (reference sequence). J was trimmed by 2 bases and V by 4 bases; bases with no gene match: 5. This CDR3 is built from 15 residues. Written as DNA, the CDR3 is TGTGCCAGCAGCCGACAGACAGGGGGCCCCTACGAGCAGTACTTC. As protein: CASSRQTGGPYEQYF.

The rearrangement links TRBV30 to TRBJ2-7; TRBD1 matches 10 bases. V trimming: 1 base; J trimming: 5 bases; junction bases outside the gene matches: 2. This CDR3 has 13 residues. Germline V CDR1 and CDR2: GTSNPN, SVGIG (reference sequence). The chain's CDR3 is CAWSADRGDEQYF. The CDR3 DNA is TGTGCCTGGAGTGCGGACAGGGGGGACGAGCAGTACTTC. The full variable domain, completed using reference TRBV30 and TRBJ2-7, is SQTIHQWPATLVQPVGSPLSLECTVEGTSNPNLYWYRQAAGRGLQLLFYSVGIGQISSEVPQNLSASRPQDRQFILSSKKLLLSDSGFYLCAWSADRGDEQYFGPGTRLTVT.

The genes are TRBV10-2 and TRBJ2-7; D gene uncertain. V dropped 4 bases and J dropped 0 bases, with 4 bases sitting between them. Looked up from germline, CDR1 is WSHSY and CDR2 is SAAADI. The CDR3 covers 12 residues. CDR3 residues: CASSGDSYEQYF. CDR3 sequence (DNA): TGCGCCAGCAGTGGGGACTCCTACGAGCAGTACTTC.

The chain has TRBV24-1 and TRBJ1-6; D might be TRBD1 (5 bases). Germline CDR1 reads KGHDR; CDR2 reads SFDVKD. V shed 9 bases and J shed 4 bases, with 21 bases lying between them. CDR3 length equals 17 residues. The CDR3 DNA reads TGTGCCACCTCACCCATTTTGGGACCACCTTATAATTCACCCCTCCACTTT. This encodes CATSPILGPPYNSPLHF.

This chain connects TRBV14 to TRBJ2-5; 12 nucleotides match TRBD1. There are 16 residues in the CDR3. Germline-derived CDR1 and CDR2 are SGHDN and FVKESK. V was pared by 1 base and J by 6 bases, with 6 bases of the junction left unmatched. The CDR3, as DNA: TGTGCCAGCAGCCAAGGTGGGACAGGGGGCTGGAAGACCCAGTACTTC. Amino acid sequence: CASSQGGTGGWKTQYF.

The chain links TRBV7-8 to TRBJ1-5, with no clear D. Germline loops: CDR1 SGHVS, CDR2 FQNEAQ. The V end lost 2 bases, the J end lost 3 bases, and 8 bases lay between the germline ends. This CDR3 spans 14 amino acids. The CDR3 bases are TGTGCCAGCAGCTTATTACAGTTCAATCAGCCCCAGCATTTT. It codes for CASSLLQFNQPQHF.

The chain couples TRBV25-1 to TRBJ1-6, with no clear D. This CDR3 contains 14 residues. Looked up from germline, CDR1 is MGHDK and CDR2 is SYGVNS. V was clipped by 5 bases and J by 0 bases, with 5 bases between them. The CDR3 DNA reads TGTGCCAGCAGTACTAGCTCCTATAATTCACCCCTCCACTTT. It codes for CASSTSSYNSPLHF.

This clone was recorded a few times. The chain combines TRBV7-9 with TRBJ2-1; TRBD2 aligns across 9 bases. This CDR3 contains 15 residues. Trimming at V came to 5 bases and at J to 2 bases, leaving 4 bases not matched to a gene. CDR1 is SEHNR and CDR2 is FQNEAQ in the germline V gene (reference sequence). The CDR3 loop is CASSPERGAYNEQFF. DNA of the CDR3: TGTGCCAGCAGCCCGGAGCGGGGGGCCTACAATGAGCAGTTCTTC.

The V gene is TRBV28, the J gene TRBJ2-5; D possibly matches TRBD1 or TRBD2 (6 bases each). V was trimmed by 7 bases and J by 2 bases, leaving 11 bases between them. Per the germline V gene, CDR1 is MDHEN and CDR2 is SYDVKM. The CDR3 spans 13 residues. CDR3 in amino acids: CASTRGQQETQYF. CDR3 nucleotides: TGTGCCAGCACCCGGGGGCAGCAAGAGACCCAGTACTTC.

For this clone: Additional DNA sequences in this sample encode the identical CDR3. The chain is built from TRBV28 and TRBJ1-2, with D unresolved. Germline CDR1 reads MDHEN; CDR2 reads SYDVKM. The CDR3 contains 11 residues. V gave up 4 bases and J gave up 4 bases, with 4 bases separating them. CDR3 coding DNA: TGTGCCAGCAGTTCCTTCTATGGCTACACCTTC. It is translated as CASSSFYGYTF.

DNA for the CDR3: TGTGCCAGCAGTCACGACAGGGACTACGAGCAGTACTTC. Translation gives CASSHDRDYEQYF. This chain links TRBV11-3 with TRBJ2-7, with 7 positions matching TRBD1. J gave up 3 bases and V 6 bases, and 5 bases lay outside the gene matches. The CDR3 loop spans 13 amino acids. The germline CDR1 and CDR2 sequences are SGHNT and YENEEA.

The V call is TRBV4-2, the J call TRBJ1-2; 11 bases align to TRBD1. Germline-derived CDR1 and CDR2 are LGHNA and YNFKEQ. V was clipped by 8 bases and J by 6 bases; unmatched bases: 2. The CDR3 totals 12 residues. In DNA, the CDR3 is TGTGCCAGCTCGGGACAGGGGGATGGCTACACCTTC. Protein sequence: CASSGQGDGYTF.

The rearrangement joins TRBV6-1 to TRBJ1-1; D is undetermined. The CDR3 is 17 amino acids. Trimming pared 2 bases from V and 0 bases from J, leaving 16 bases between. Germline CDR1 and CDR2: MNHNS and SASEGT. In DNA form, the CDR3 reads TGTGCCAGCAGTGAACGATTTGGTGGCAGCATGAACACTGAAGCTTTCTTT. This encodes CASSERFGGSMNTEAFF.

This clone has only one observation. The rearrangement joins TRBV5-8 to TRBJ2-7; D gene ambiguous. V lost 1 base and J lost 9, with 2 bases in between. This CDR3 is 9 amino acids long. Germline V lookup: CDR1 SGHTS, CDR2 YDEGEE. The DNA for the CDR3 is TGTGCCAGCAGCTTGCGGCAGTACTTC. It yields the protein CASSLRQYF.

This clone was observed a single time. This sequence joins TRBV10-2 and TRBJ1-5; no firm D call. This CDR3 is 14 amino acids long. V was clipped by 5 bases and J by 6 bases, with 14 bases between them. Germline loops: CDR1 WSHSY, CDR2 SAAADI. CDR3 residues: CASSPGGRPQPQHF. Written as DNA, the CDR3 is TGCGCCAGCAGTCCAGGTGGCCGCCCTCAGCCCCAGCATTTT.

The chain recombines TRBV30 with TRBJ2-7; D gene uncertain. Trimming took 5 bases from V and 1 from J, leaving 6 bases between them. Germline V gives CDR1 GTSNPN, CDR2 SVGIG (reference sequence). The CDR3 has 11 residues. The CDR3 DNA follows: TGTGCCTGGCTCAGTTCCTACGAGCAGTACTTC. Protein sequence: CAWLSSYEQYF.

This chain connects TRBV27 to TRBJ2-2; D ambiguous. V lost 1 base and J lost 11, with 11 bases in between. The CDR3 is made up of 13 amino acids. Germline lookup yields CDR1 MNHEY and CDR2 SMNVEV (reference sequence). The CDR3 DNA sequence: TGTGCCAGCAGTTTATTGGGATCTCGAGAGCTGTTTTTT. This codes for CASSLLGSRELFF.

This clone has more than one count but fewer than ten. The chain has TRBV7-8 and TRBJ1-1, with D perhaps TRBD1 (5 bases). Germline values: CDR1 SGHVS, CDR2 FQNEAQ. CDR3 length: 15 amino acids. The V end was cut by 5 bases, the J end by 5 bases, with 18 bases between. In nucleotides, the CDR3 is TGTGCCAGCAGCGTGGCCGGACACCCTGGGACTGAAGCTTTCTTT. The encoded protein is CASSVAGHPGTEAFF.

The CDR3 reads CASIWGGTGSYLFF. CDR3 bases: TGTGCCAGCATTTGGGGGGGGACAGGGAGTTACCTGTTTTTT. V usage is TRBV6-5 and J usage is TRBJ1-4, with 9 nucleotides matching TRBD1. This CDR3 is 14 amino acids long. Trimming at V came to 7 bases and at J to 14 bases, leaving 14 bases not matched to a gene. Germline CDR1 and CDR2: MNHEY and SVGAGI.

This clone was detected only once. The gene calls are TRBV12-3 or TRBV12-4 and TRBJ1-1, with D hard to call. V was pared by 2 bases and J by 5 bases, with 6 bases between. The CDR3 is 12 amino acids. CDR3 bases: TGTGCCAGCAGTTTACGGTGGACTGAAGCTTTCTTT. Its protein product is CASSLRWTEAFF.

The chain links TRBV28 to TRBJ1-3; tentatively, D is TRBD1 (6 bases). V dropped 0 bases and J dropped 0 bases, with 9 bases sitting between them. CDR1 MDHEN and CDR2 SYDVKM come from the germline V gene. The CDR3 spans 16 residues. The CDR3 DNA reads TGTGCCAGCAGTTTATGGGACAGATACTCTGGAAACACCATATATTTT. As protein: CASSLWDRYSGNTIYF.

This chain uses TRBV7-8 with TRBJ2-7; D may be TRBD1 (6 bases). Germline-derived CDR1 and CDR2 are SGHVS and FQNEAQ. Trimming pared 1 base from V and 4 bases from J, leaving 11 bases between. The CDR3 has 14 residues. Here the CDR3 DNA reads TGTGCCAGCAGCTTAGTGCAGGGGCCTTACGAGCAGTACTTC. As protein: CASSLVQGPYEQYF.

V gene TRBV5-1 combines with J gene TRBJ2-3; D tentatively fits TRBD1 or TRBD2 (5 bases each). The CDR3 has 16 residues. The germline V and J ends were trimmed by 0 bases and 1 base, with 12 bases remaining between them. CDR1 and CDR2 (germline): SGHRS, YFSETQ. CDR3 protein: CASSLDGLGGTDTQYF. The CDR3 DNA is TGCGCCAGCAGCTTGGATGGGCTGGGGGGCACAGATACGCAGTATTTT.

The chain combines TRBV28 with TRBJ2-7; the match to TRBD2 covers 7 bases. Germline CDR1 is MDHEN and CDR2 is SYDVKM. V shed 6 bases and J 3 bases; nucleotides not matched to a gene: 11. CDR3 length equals 15 residues. DNA for the CDR3: TGTGCCAGCAGGTCCCGAGCGGGGCCTAGCTACGAGCAGTACTTC. It is translated as CASRSRAGPSYEQYF.

V is TRBV4-3 and J is TRBJ1-1; D is unclear. CDR1 and CDR2 from the germline V gene are LGHNA and YSLEER. The CDR3 extends over 14 amino acids. V lost 5 bases and J 4 bases, leaving 14 bases between the germline ends. The CDR3 protein is CASSKHLGGTEAFF. The CDR3 nucleotides are TGCGCCAGCAGCAAACATCTAGGAGGCACTGAAGCTTTCTTT.